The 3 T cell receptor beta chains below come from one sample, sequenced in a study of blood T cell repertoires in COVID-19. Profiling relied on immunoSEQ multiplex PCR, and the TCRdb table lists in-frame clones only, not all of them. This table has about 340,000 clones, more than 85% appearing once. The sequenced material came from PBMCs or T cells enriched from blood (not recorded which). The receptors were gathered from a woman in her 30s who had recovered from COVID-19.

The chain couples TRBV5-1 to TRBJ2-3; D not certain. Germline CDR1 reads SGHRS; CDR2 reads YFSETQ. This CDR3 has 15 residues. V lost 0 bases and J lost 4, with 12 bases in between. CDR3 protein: CASSLGARFADTQYF. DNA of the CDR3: TGCGCCAGCAGCTTGGGAGCTCGTTTTGCAGATACGCAGTATTTT.

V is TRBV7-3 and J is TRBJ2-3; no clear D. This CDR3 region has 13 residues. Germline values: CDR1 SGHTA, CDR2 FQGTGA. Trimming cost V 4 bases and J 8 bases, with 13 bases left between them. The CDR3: CASSYGAAATQYF. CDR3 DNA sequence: TGTGCCAGCAGCTATGGTGCCGCGGCTACGCAGTATTTT.

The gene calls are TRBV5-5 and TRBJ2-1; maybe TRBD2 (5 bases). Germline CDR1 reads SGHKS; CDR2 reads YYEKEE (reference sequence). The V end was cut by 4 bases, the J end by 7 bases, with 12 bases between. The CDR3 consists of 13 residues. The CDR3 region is CASSGLPENEQFF. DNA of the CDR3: TGTGCCAGCAGCGGACTGCCCGAGAATGAGCAGTTCTTC. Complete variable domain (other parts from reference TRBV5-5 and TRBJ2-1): DAGVTQSPTHLIKTRGQQVTLRCSPISGHKSVSWYQQVLGQGPQFIFQYYEKEERGRGNFPDRFSARQFPNYSSELNVNALLLGDSALYLCASSGLPENEQFFGPGTRLTVL.